Below, 22 T cell receptor beta chains from the same sample are listed, as sequenced in a study of blood T cell repertoires in COVID-19. Libraries were prepared by immunoSEQ multiplex PCR; TCRdb keeps only in-frame clonotypes and omits some of them. The table includes about 310,000 clones, 89% detected once. Input material: PBMCs or T cells enriched from blood (not recorded which). All receptors derive from a woman in her forties who had recovered from COVID-19.

In the case of this clone: Other DNA sequences in this sample translate to the same CDR3. The V gene is TRBV9, the J gene TRBJ1-5; D ambiguous. The CDR3 contains 15 residues. The V and J ends lost 0 bases and 0 bases respectively, with 7 bases between them. CDR1 and CDR2 from the germline V gene are SGDLS and YYNGEE. The CDR3 DNA follows: TGTGCCAGCAGCGTAGGGCAGAATAGCAATCAGCCCCAGCATTTT. The encoded protein is CASSVGQNSNQPQHF.

The rearrangement links TRBV6-6 to TRBJ2-3; D possibly corresponds to TRBD2 (6 bases). The V and J ends lost 8 bases and 2 bases respectively, with 14 bases between them. Germline loops: CDR1 MNHNY, CDR2 SVGAGI (reference sequence). The CDR3 contains 14 residues. In DNA form, the CDR3 reads TGTGCCAGCGGCACGGGGGAGACCACAGATACGCAGTATTTT. Translating gives CASGTGETTDTQYF.

The chain links TRBV6-5 to TRBJ2-3, with 9 nucleotides matching TRBD2. The germline CDR1 and CDR2 sequences are MNHEY and SVGAGI. With 2 bases clipped from V and 6 bases from J, the junction kept 6 bases outside the gene matches. The CDR3 has 15 amino acids. CDR3 DNA: TGTGCCAGCAGTTACGGGCGGGGGGGCTCGGATACGCAGTATTTT. It codes for CASSYGRGGSDTQYF.

The DNA of the CDR3 is TGTGCCAGCAGTGAATTGGAGCTGGCTAATGAAAAACTGTTTTTT. It encodes CASSELELANEKLFF. The V gene is TRBV2, the J gene TRBJ1-4; D uncertain. This CDR3 has 15 amino acids. With 2 bases removed from V and 3 bases from J, the gap between germline ends came to 10 bases. CDR1 and CDR2 (germline): SNHLY, FYNNEI.

V usage is TRBV6-5 and J usage is TRBJ1-1; D possibly corresponds to TRBD1 (6 bases). The CDR3 runs 15 residues. Germline V gene data show CDR1 as MNHEY and CDR2 as SVGAGI. V was clipped by 5 bases and J by 1 base, with 14 bases between them. Here the CDR3 reads CASSRQTGSNTEAFF. DNA of the CDR3: TGTGCCAGCAGTCGACAGACAGGCTCGAACACTGAAGCTTTCTTT.

This clone occurred once. This rearrangement joins TRBV7-2 to TRBJ2-7; 7 bases line up with TRBD1. This CDR3 has 16 amino acids. After removal of 4 bases from V and 3 bases from J, the junction contained 12 bases not matched to a gene. The germline CDR1 and CDR2 sequences are SGHTA and FQGNSA. CDR3 coding DNA: TGTGCCAGCAGCTATAGGAACAGGGGCGTAGGCTACGAGCAGTACTTC. It encodes CASSYRNRGVGYEQYF.

This chain connects TRBV9 to TRBJ1-1; 9 bases fit TRBD1. Germline-derived CDR1 and CDR2 are SGDLS and YYNGEE. The CDR3 is 16 amino acids. Trimming took 3 bases from V and 5 from J; bases not matched to a gene: 11. The CDR3 coding sequence is TGTGCCAGCAGCGCGGTGGACAGGGGCTTTGGGACTGAAGCTTTCTTT. Protein sequence: CASSAVDRGFGTEAFF.

This chain connects TRBV3-1 (or the pseudogene TRBV3-2) to TRBJ2-3; 12 bases map to TRBD2. The trim removed 3 bases at V and 3 bases at J, leaving 4 bases unmatched. Looked up from germline, CDR1 is LGHDT and CDR2 is YNNKEL (reference sequence). There are 16 residues in the CDR3. The CDR3 nucleotides are TGTGCCAGCAGCCAGGTCGGGACTAGCGGGACAGATACGCAGTATTTT. It codes for CASSQVGTSGTDTQYF.

The chain couples TRBV5-1 to TRBJ1-5, with 7 nucleotides matching TRBD1. The CDR3 consists of 15 residues. The ends lost 0 bases at V and 4 bases at J; junction bases unmatched: 4. Germline loops: CDR1 SGHRS, CDR2 YFSETQ. Here the CDR3 reads CASSLAGTANQPQHF. Here the CDR3 DNA reads TGCGCCAGCAGCTTGGCGGGGACAGCAAATCAGCCCCAGCATTTT. Variable domain in full (rest from reference TRBV5-1 and TRBJ1-5): KAGVTQTPRYLIKTRGQQVTLSCSPISGHRSVSWYQQTPGQGLQFLFEYFSETQRNKGNFPGRFSGRQFSNSRSEMNVSTLELGDSALYLCASSLAGTANQPQHFGDGTRLSIL.

The V call is TRBV5-5, the J call TRBJ1-1; D not resolved. Trimming cost V 0 bases and J 1 base, with 4 bases left between them. Per the germline V gene, CDR1 is SGHKS and CDR2 is YYEKEE (reference sequence). The CDR3 sequence is 13 residues long. The CDR3 region is CASSLASNTEAFF. The DNA of the CDR3 is TGTGCCAGCAGCTTGGCCTCGAACACTGAAGCTTTCTTT.

The table lists this clone with a few counts. The rearrangement links TRBV5-6 to TRBJ1-1; TRBD1 might be the D (6 bases). CDR1 is SGHDT, CDR2 YYEEEE, per germline. Trimming stripped 3 bases from V and 12 bases from J, with 12 bases between. The CDR3 extends over 11 amino acids. The CDR3 coding sequence is TGTGCCAGCAGCTACACAGGGAAAACTTTCTTT. Translation gives CASSYTGKTFF. The full variable domain, with the rest looked up from reference TRBV5-6 and TRBJ1-1, is DAGVTQSPTHLIKTRGQQVTLRCSPKSGHDTVSWYQQALGQGPQFIFQYYEEEERQRGNFPDRFSGHQFPNYSSELNVNALLLGDSALYLCASSYTGKTFFGQGTRLTVV.

The J gene is TRBJ2-1, the V gene TRBV6-5, with TRBD2 matching over 7 bases. V was pared by 6 bases and J by 4 bases, with 9 bases of the junction left unmatched. The germline V gene has CDR1 MNHEY and CDR2 SVGAGI. The CDR3 has 15 residues. CDR3 loop: CASSVSGGGYNEQFF. Written as DNA, the CDR3 is TGTGCCAGCAGCGTCTCTGGGGGGGGTTACAATGAGCAGTTCTTC.

V gene TRBV11-2 combines with J gene TRBJ2-5; D remains unclear. The CDR3 is made up of 13 amino acids. Germline V gene sequence: CDR1 SGHAT, CDR2 FQNNGV. Between the trimmed V and J ends, which lost 5 bases and 1 base, there was a span of 8 bases. CDR3 nucleotide sequence: TGTGCCAGCAGCACCCAGGTCCAAGAGACCCAGTACTTC. Protein sequence: CASSTQVQETQYF.

This clone has just one count. The chain is built from TRBV30 and TRBJ2-2, with D maybe TRBD2 (5 bases). Deletions cut 1 base from V and 6 bases from J, with 12 bases between. Per germline, CDR1 GTSNPN and CDR2 SVGIG (reference sequence). The CDR3 covers 14 residues. CDR3 in amino acids: CAWSEDSSPGELFF. CDR3 nucleotides: TGTGCCTGGAGTGAGGACTCAAGTCCCGGGGAGCTGTTTTTT.

This rearrangement joins TRBV29-1 to TRBJ1-1; 10 positions agree with TRBD1. Germline CDR1 reads SQVTM; CDR2 reads ANQGSEA. The ends lost 7 bases at V and 11 bases at J; junction bases unmatched: 13. The CDR3 consists of 13 residues. This CDR3 is CSAPGTGVDKAFF. In nucleotides, the CDR3 is TGCAGCGCCCCCGGGACAGGGGTGGATAAGGCTTTCTTT. Combining the CDR3 with reference TRBV29-1 and TRBJ1-1 gives the whole variable domain SAVISQKPSRDICQRGTSLTIQCQVDSQVTMMFWYRQQPGQSLTLIATANQGSEATYESGFVIDKFPISRPNLTFSTLTVSNMSPEDSSIYLCSAPGTGVDKAFFGQGTRLTVV.

The rearrangement links TRBV6-2 or TRBV6-3 to TRBJ2-7, with TRBD1 as a possible D gene (6 bases). The V end was cut by 5 bases, the J end by 4 bases, with 12 bases between. CDR3 length equals 13 residues. The germline V gene has CDR1 MNHEY and CDR2 SVGEGT. The CDR3 protein is CASSTQGSYEQYF. CDR3 nucleotides: TGTGCCAGCAGTACTCAGGGGTCGTACGAGCAGTACTTC.

The rearrangement links TRBV4-3 to TRBJ2-7, with D possibly being TRBD2 (5 bases). The CDR3 extends over 15 amino acids. Looked up from germline, CDR1 is LGHNA and CDR2 is YSLEER. Trimming cost V 0 bases and J 1 base, with 10 bases left between them. The CDR3 DNA follows: TGCGCCAGCAGCCAAGAGAGGACGGGATCCTACGAGCAGTACTTC. Amino acid sequence: CASSQERTGSYEQYF.

The V and J genes are TRBV7-2 and TRBJ2-1; 12 bases are a match to TRBD2. Germline CDR1 and CDR2: SGHTA and FQGNSA. The CDR3 has 16 residues. V shed 5 bases, J shed 7 bases, and the junction held 9 bases outside the gene matches. In DNA, the CDR3 is TGTGCCAGCAGCGGACTAGCGGGATCGGGATTAAATGAGCAGTTCTTC. It yields the protein CASSGLAGSGLNEQFF.

This clone was observed a handful of times. This rearrangement joins TRBV27 to TRBJ1-1; 8 bases agree with TRBD1. Germline assignment: CDR1 MNHEY and CDR2 SMNVEV (reference sequence). The CDR3 sequence is 16 residues long. J was trimmed by 1 base and V by 0 bases; bases with no gene match: 4. The CDR3 loop reads CASSLSGTGSNTEAFF. CDR3 nucleotide sequence: TGTGCCAGCAGTTTATCGGGGACAGGATCGAACACTGAAGCTTTCTTT.

J is TRBJ1-5 and V is TRBV19; no clear D gene. The CDR3 sequence is 15 residues long. V lost 3 bases and J lost 2, with 11 bases in between. CDR1 is LNHDA, CDR2 SQIVND, per germline (reference sequence). CDR3 sequence: CASSMRPGGNQPQHF. The CDR3 nucleotides are TGTGCCAGTAGTATGAGGCCGGGTGGCAATCAGCCCCAGCATTTT.

The rearrangement uses TRBV6-2 or TRBV6-3 and TRBJ1-1; D remains unclear. Trimming cost V 2 bases and J 7 bases, with 17 bases left between them. Germline CDR1 MNHEY, CDR2 SVGEGT. This CDR3 has 15 residues. CDR3 sequence: CASSYPPALGGEAFF. CDR3 DNA: TGTGCCAGCAGTTACCCCCCAGCTCTCGGCGGTGAAGCTTTCTTT.

V usage is TRBV10-3 and J usage is TRBJ2-2; D possibly corresponds to TRBD2 (6 bases). The CDR3 runs 16 residues. Trimming left V 0 bases short and J 5 bases short, with 13 bases between. Germline loops: CDR1 ENHRY, CDR2 SYGVKD. The CDR3 nucleotides are TGTGCCATCAGTGAGTCGAATCTAGCGCCGACCGGGGAGCTGTTTTTT. Amino acid sequence: CAISESNLAPTGELFF.